These 20 T cell receptor beta chains originate from one sample sequenced in a study of shared clonotypes between healthy human individuals. Sequencing was performed with immunoSEQ multiplex PCR; in TCRdb, only in-frame clones are kept and a portion is missing. The sample lists 1 million to 1.3 million clones, 75% to 80% occurring once. The sample taken for sequencing was memory CD4+ T cells from PBMCs. The sample's subset: CD45RA-negative fraction. All receptors derive from a man younger than 30 in good health. Some clones in this sample may be carry-over from other donors' samples.

This clone came up a few times. A much more abundant neighbour one base away suggests this may be a read error. The rearrangement links TRBV6-5 to TRBJ2-2, with TRBD2 matching over 9 bases. V dropped 6 bases and J dropped 2; count of bases not matched to a gene: 4. Germline lookup yields CDR1 MNHEY and CDR2 SVGAGI. This CDR3 contains 15 residues. CDR3 loop: CASSTLAGNTGELFF. CDR3 in DNA: TGTGCCAGCAGCACACTAGCGGGCAACACCGGGGAGCTGTTTTTT.

The chain uses TRBV6-5 and TRBJ1-2; D remains ambiguous. The germline V and J ends were trimmed by 1 base and 8 bases, with 14 bases remaining between them. Germline V CDR1 and CDR2: MNHEY, SVGAGI. This CDR3 is built from 14 residues. DNA for the CDR3: TGTGCCAGCAGTTACTATCAGGCTGGTGGAGGCTACACCTTC. Translating it yields CASSYYQAGGGYTF.

The chain employs TRBV28 and TRBJ2-2; D may be TRBD1 or TRBD2 (5 bases each). V lost 6 bases and J lost 8, with 22 bases in between. Germline CDR1 MDHEN, CDR2 SYDVKM. There are 16 residues in the CDR3. The CDR3 DNA is TGTGCCAGCAGACCGCCCGGGACGGACAAATTGGGGGAGCTGTTTTTT. Its protein is CASRPPGTDKLGELFF. The full variable domain, completed using reference TRBV28 and TRBJ2-2, is DVKVTQSSRYLVKRTGEKVFLECVQDMDHENMFWYRQDPGLGLRLIYFSYDVKMKEKGDIPEGYSVSREKKERFSLILESASTNQTSMYLCASRPPGTDKLGELFFGEGSRLTVL.

The chain uses TRBV4-2 and TRBJ2-3; 15 bases agree with TRBD2. CDR3 size: 22 residues. Germline CDR1 and CDR2: LGHNA and YNFKEQ. V lost 3 bases and J lost 0; bases outside the gene matches: 16. CDR3 region: CASSHQEFAGLAGGTSTDTQYF. The CDR3 DNA reads TGTGCCAGCAGCCACCAGGAGTTTGCGGGACTAGCGGGAGGAACTAGCACAGATACGCAGTATTTT.

The V call is TRBV6-5, the J call TRBJ1-1, with 7 positions matching TRBD1. The CDR3 spans 14 residues. The V and J ends lost 7 bases and 3 bases, in that order; junction bases with no gene match: 8. Per the germline V gene, CDR1 is MNHEY and CDR2 is SVGAGI. The CDR3 DNA sequence: TGTGCCAGCACCCGTAGGGGGCGGGACACTGAAGCTTTCTTT. Residues: CASTRRGRDTEAFF.

Regarding this clone: With only one base between it and a far larger clone, this is likely a read error. The rearrangement links TRBV30 to TRBJ1-5; 8 nucleotides align to TRBD1. Losses at the gene ends were 2 bases for V and 6 bases for J; bases not matched to a gene: 9. The length of the CDR3 is 15 residues. Germline assignment: CDR1 GTSNPN and CDR2 SVGIG (reference sequence). The CDR3 region has the DNA TGTGCCTGGAGTACCTTCGGACAGGGAGGTCAGCCCCAGCATTTT. Translating gives CAWSTFGQGGQPQHF.

This sequence joins TRBV5-6 and TRBJ1-1; D is uncertain. The CDR3 is 13 amino acids. Trimming left V 4 bases short and J 7 bases short, with 14 bases between. The germline V gene has CDR1 SGHDT and CDR2 YYEEEE. CDR3 DNA sequence: TGTGCCAGCAGCCATATCACGGGATTTGAAGCTTTCTTT. The encoded protein is CASSHITGFEAFF.

About this clone itself: One end of the junction does not line up with germline, which may come from a read error. This chain links TRBV2 with TRBJ2-7; 7 nucleotides align to TRBD1. The CDR3 has 14 amino acids. CDR1 SNHLY and CDR2 FYNNEI come from the germline V gene. CDR3 DNA sequence: TGTGCCAGCAGTGCCCACAGGGGCTCCGACGAGCAGTACTTC. Translating it yields CASSAHRGSDEQYF. The full variable domain, in which reference TRBV2 and TRBJ2-7 provide the parts outside the CDR3, is EPEVTQTPSHQVTQMGQEVILRCVPISNHLYFYWYRQILGQKVEFLVSFYNNEISEKSEIFDDQFSVERPDGSNFTLKIRSTKLEDSAMYFCASSAHRGSDEQYFGPGTRLTVT.

The chain employs TRBV9 and TRBJ2-2, with unresolved D. CDR3 size: 16 residues. The germline gives CDR1 SGDLS, CDR2 YYNGEE. Trimming shortened V by 0 bases and J by 0 bases, and 9 bases separated the two germline ends. CDR3 protein: CASSVVRQTNTGELFF. CDR3 DNA sequence: TGTGCCAGCAGCGTAGTTCGCCAGACGAACACCGGGGAGCTGTTTTTT.

This clone has just one count. The CDR3 protein is CASRFSTGRSSYTF. CDR3 bases: TGTGCCAGCAGATTTTCGACAGGGCGTAGCAGCTACACCTTC. The rearrangement joins TRBV28 to TRBJ1-2; 7 bases are shared with TRBD1. The CDR3 is 14 residues long. Germline-derived CDR1 and CDR2 are MDHEN and SYDVKM. V lost 6 bases, J lost 9 bases, and 13 bases stayed unmatched.

The chain combines TRBV18 with TRBJ2-4, with 9 positions matching TRBD1. The V segment lost 5 bases and the J segment 1 base; nucleotides outside the gene matches: 6. Germline V gene sequence: CDR1 KGHSH, CDR2 LQKENI. There are 16 residues in the CDR3. The CDR3 nucleotides are TGTGCCAGCTCATTCGAACAGGGGGCTGCCAAAAACATTCAGTACTTC. Encoded protein: CASSFEQGAAKNIQYF.

This chain connects TRBV2 to TRBJ2-4; no clear D gene. The CDR3 is 14 amino acids. Per germline, CDR1 SNHLY and CDR2 FYNNEI. Trimming took 8 bases from V and 1 from J, leaving 12 bases between them. The CDR3: CASGQREAKNIQYF. In DNA form, the CDR3 reads TGTGCCAGCGGGCAGCGAGAGGCCAAAAACATTCAGTACTTC.

The chain is built from TRBV11-3 and TRBJ2-6; the D is unclear. The CDR3 totals 14 residues. Germline CDR1 reads SGHNT; CDR2 reads YENEEA. V was trimmed by 5 bases and J by 4 bases, leaving 9 bases between them. The CDR3 region is CASSPSRGANVLTF. CDR3 coding DNA: TGTGCCAGCAGCCCATCGAGGGGGGCCAACGTCCTGACTTTC.

This chain joins TRBV5-3 and TRBJ1-4; TRBD1 aligns across 7 bases. TRBV5-3 is an ORF; its function is uncertain. With V trimmed by 8 bases and J by 1 base, 8 bases remained unmatched. The CDR3 extends over 15 amino acids. CDR3: CASSSRQGTNEKLFF. The CDR3 nucleotides are TGTGCCAGCAGTTCACGACAGGGAACTAATGAAAAACTGTTTTTT.

The rearrangement joins TRBV10-3 to TRBJ2-1; D unclear. The V end lost 2 bases, the J end lost 15 bases, and 11 bases lay between the germline ends. The germline V gene has CDR1 ENHRY and CDR2 SYGVKD. CDR3 length: 11 residues. Here the CDR3 reads CAISEIGRLFF. In DNA form, the CDR3 reads TGTGCCATCAGTGAGATTGGAAGGCTGTTCTTC.

The chain recombines TRBV4-2 with TRBJ2-3, with D possibly TRBD1 on 5 matching bases. The germline CDR1 and CDR2 sequences are LGHNA and YNFKEQ. The CDR3 totals 18 residues. Between the trimmed V and J ends, which lost 3 bases and 2 bases, there was a span of 21 bases. The CDR3 is CASSHSSPGLALTDTQYF. The CDR3 region has the DNA TGTGCCAGCAGCCACTCCTCACCAGGGTTAGCTCTCACAGATACGCAGTATTTT.

The chain links TRBV5-1 to TRBJ2-3; D possibly corresponds to TRBD1 (6 bases). The germline gives CDR1 SGHRS, CDR2 YFSETQ. CDR3 length: 17 amino acids. The ends were cut back, 0 bases at V and 3 bases at J, with 17 bases in the middle. The DNA of the CDR3 is TGCGCCAGCAGCTTGGGGTGGAGACCTCAGGGGACAGATACGCAGTATTTT. It specifies CASSLGWRPQGTDTQYF. The complete variable domain, with remaining parts taken from reference TRBV5-1 and TRBJ2-3, reads KAGVTQTPRYLIKTRGQQVTLSCSPISGHRSVSWYQQTPGQGLQFLFEYFSETQRNKGNFPGRFSGRQFSNSRSEMNVSTLELGDSALYLCASSLGWRPQGTDTQYFGPGTRLTVL.

The chain joins TRBV11-3 to TRBJ2-5; the D gene is possibly TRBD2 (6 bases). The CDR3 is 15 residues long. Per germline, CDR1 SGHNT and CDR2 YENEEA. Trimming took off 5 bases at V and 4 bases at J, with 17 bases between the two ends. CDR3 sequence reads: CASSLGRGQVETQYF. In nucleotides, the CDR3 is TGTGCCAGCAGCCTGGGGCGGGGCCAGGTAGAGACCCAGTACTTC.

The chain joins TRBV11-2 to TRBJ2-3; 10 bases fit TRBD2. Unmatched junction bases numbered 12, after V lost 5 bases and J lost 7 bases. This CDR3 has 16 amino acids. Germline V gene sequence: CDR1 SGHAT, CDR2 FQNNGV. The CDR3 spells CASSARILAGANTQYF. CDR3 sequence (DNA): TGTGCCAGCAGCGCCCGAATCCTAGCGGGAGCGAATACGCAGTATTTT.

The rearrangement links TRBV18 to TRBJ1-1, with D maybe TRBD1 (6 bases). Germline-derived CDR1 and CDR2 are KGHSH and LQKENI. The CDR3 loop spans 15 amino acids. V lost 2 bases and J 4 bases, leaving 14 bases between the germline ends. CDR3 in DNA: TGTGCCAGCTCACCAATTATCCAGGGGAGCACTGAAGCTTTCTTT. Translating gives CASSPIIQGSTEAFF.